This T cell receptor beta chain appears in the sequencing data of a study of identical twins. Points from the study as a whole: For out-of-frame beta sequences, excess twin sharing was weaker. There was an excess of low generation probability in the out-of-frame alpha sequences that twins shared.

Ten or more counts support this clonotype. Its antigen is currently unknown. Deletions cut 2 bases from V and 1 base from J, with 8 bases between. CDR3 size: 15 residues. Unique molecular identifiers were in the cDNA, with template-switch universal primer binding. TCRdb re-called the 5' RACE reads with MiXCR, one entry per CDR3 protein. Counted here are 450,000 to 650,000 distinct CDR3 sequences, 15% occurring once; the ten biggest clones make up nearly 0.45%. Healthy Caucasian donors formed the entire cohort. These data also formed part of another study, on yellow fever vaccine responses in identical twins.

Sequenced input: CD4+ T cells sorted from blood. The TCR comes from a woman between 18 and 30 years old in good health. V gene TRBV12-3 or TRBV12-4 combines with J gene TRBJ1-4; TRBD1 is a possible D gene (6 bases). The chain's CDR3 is CASSLKGGTNEKLFF. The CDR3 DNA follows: TGTGCCAGCAGTTTAAAAGGGGGAACTAATGAAAAACTGTTTTTT.